This paragraph covers one T cell receptor beta chain sequence. The repertoire was sequenced with immunoSEQ multiplex PCR; TCRdb's copy has only in-frame clones and lacks some. The sample shows 150,000 to 200,000 clones, approximately 87% of them seen only once. This sample is part of a study of blood T cell repertoires in COVID-19. This CDR3 has 18 amino acids. Germline V gives CDR1 MDHEN, CDR2 SYDVKM. Trimming took off 2 bases at V and 5 bases at J, with 19 bases between the two ends. The chain uses TRBV28 and TRBJ1-6; D possibly corresponds to TRBD1 (5 bases). Sequencing was done on a sample of peripheral blood. The origin of this receptor is a woman aged 55-70 years with COVID-19, enrolled during active disease. DNA for the CDR3: TGTGCCAGCAGTTTAGGGTTGAGGGGAGGGATCAATAATTCACCCCTCCACTTT. It codes for CASSLGLRGGINNSPLHF. The entire variable domain, with the rest obtained from reference TRBV28 and TRBJ1-6, is as follows: DVKVTQSSRYLVKRTGEKVFLECVQDMDHENMFWYRQDPGLGLRLIYFSYDVKMKEKGDIPEGYSVSREKKERFSLILESASTNQTSMYLCASSLGLRGGINNSPLHFGNGTRLTVT.